What follows are 21 T cell receptor beta chains derived from one specimen sequenced in a study of T cells in Graves' hyperthyroidism and ophthalmopathy. Researchers amplified the TCR beta CDR3 regions from RNA transcripts. First-round RT-PCR targeting the TCR CDR3 was performed with the HTBI primer set. TCRdb re-called the multiplex PCR reads with MiXCR, one entry per CDR3 protein. Among roughly 180,000 distinct CDR3 sequences listed, about 9.4% were seen once. The sequencing sample was made of blood. The receptors were sampled from a woman aged 18-29 years with Graves' hyperthyroidism that later progressed to Graves' ophthalmopathy.

This clonotype was picked up a small number of times. The chain uses TRBV6-1 and TRBJ2-1, with 9 bases fitting TRBD1. V shed 2 bases, J shed 5 bases, and the junction held 7 bases outside the gene matches. The CDR3 has 16 residues. Germline V lookup: CDR1 MNHNS, CDR2 SASEGT. The CDR3 nucleotides read TGTGCCAGCAGTGAAACCGGGACAGGGTTGGACAATGAGCAGTTCTTC. Its translation: CASSETGTGLDNEQFF.

This clonotype was picked up many times. This chain joins TRBV7-8 and TRBJ2-1; 8 bases line up with TRBD1. Germline V lookup: CDR1 SGHVS, CDR2 FQNEAQ. The CDR3 has 15 residues. V shed 4 bases, J shed 6 bases, and the junction held 8 bases outside the gene matches. CDR3 loop: CASSSSTGGFNEQFF. The DNA for the CDR3 is TGTGCCAGCAGCTCAAGCACAGGGGGGTTCAATGAGCAGTTCTTC. The entire variable domain, with the rest obtained from reference TRBV7-8 and TRBJ2-1, is as follows: GAGVSQSPRYKVAKRGQDVALRCDPISGHVSLFWYQQALGQGPEFLTYFQNEAQLDKSGLPSDRFFAERPEGSVSTLKIQRTQQEDSAVYLCASSSSTGGFNEQFFGPGTRLTVL.

This clonotype was recorded many times. J is TRBJ2-1 and V is TRBV28; D remains ambiguous. This CDR3 is 15 amino acids long. The V gene lost 11 bases and the J gene lost 1 base, with 18 bases spanning the gap. Per the germline V gene, CDR1 is MDHEN and CDR2 is SYDVKM. The CDR3 region is CAAHGGGWSYNEQFF. Here the CDR3 DNA reads TGTGCCGCCCATGGTGGCGGATGGTCCTACAATGAGCAGTTCTTC. Variable domain in full (rest from reference TRBV28 and TRBJ2-1): DVKVTQSSRYLVKRTGEKVFLECVQDMDHENMFWYRQDPGLGLRLIYFSYDVKMKEKGDIPEGYSVSREKKERFSLILESASTNQTSMYLCAAHGGGWSYNEQFFGPGTRLTVL.

This clonotype was picked up many times. The V call is TRBV7-3, the J call TRBJ2-5; TRBD2 matches at 8 bases. J was trimmed by 2 bases and V by 5 bases; bases with no gene match: 10. The V gene's germline CDR1 is SGHTA and CDR2 FQGTGA. The CDR3 sequence is 16 residues long. In nucleotides, the CDR3 is TGTGCCAGCAGCCCCCTGCCAACGGGAGGGCAAGAGACCCAGTACTTC. The encoded protein is CASSPLPTGGQETQYF.

This clonotype showed up many times. This chain links TRBV20-1 with TRBJ1-1; D is possibly TRBD1 (5 bases). V gave up 7 bases and J gave up 4 bases, with 16 bases separating them. CDR1 is DFQATT and CDR2 is SNEGSKA in the germline V gene (reference sequence). The CDR3 has 13 residues. In DNA form, the CDR3 reads TGCAGTGGCAGGCCATCCCAGGGCACTGAAGCTTTCTTT. Its translation is CSGRPSQGTEAFF.

This clonotype was observed at least ten times. The chain recombines TRBV7-9 with TRBJ2-3, with TRBD1 identical over 7 bases. The CDR3 is 13 amino acids. Trimming cost V 3 bases and J 5 bases; bases outside gene matches: 2. Germline assignment: CDR1 SEHNR and CDR2 FQNEAQ (reference sequence). CDR3 bases: TGTGCCAGCAGCTTTAACAGGGGAGATACGCAGTATTTT. This translates into CASSFNRGDTQYF.

This clonotype occurred many times. The chain recombines TRBV4-2 with TRBJ2-7, with unresolved D. This CDR3 has 12 amino acids. Germline lookup yields CDR1 LGHNA and CDR2 YNFKEQ. V shed 1 base and J shed 6 bases, with 7 bases lying between them. The CDR3, as DNA: TGTGCCAGCAGCCAAGCTTTGGGCGAGCAGTACTTC. This gives the protein CASSQALGEQYF.

Ten or more counts support this clonotype. The chain combines TRBV7-9 with TRBJ2-5; D not resolved. The germline gives CDR1 SEHNR, CDR2 FQNEAQ (reference sequence). V was cut by 2 bases and J by 5 bases, with 9 bases left in between. CDR3 length equals 13 residues. CDR3 in DNA: TGTGCCAGCAGCTTAAATAGTGGGGAGACCCAGTACTTC. Protein sequence: CASSLNSGETQYF.

The CDR3 DNA reads as TGTGCCAGCAGCTTGGAGTTGGGACTAGCGGGCTTCTACGAGCAGTACTTC. Its translation: CASSLELGLAGFYEQYF. The V call is TRBV7-8, the J call TRBJ2-7; 12 nucleotides line up with TRBD2. The CDR3 has 17 amino acids. Germline CDR1 and CDR2: SGHVS and FQNEAQ. The V and J ends lost 3 bases and 3 bases, in that order; junction bases with no gene match: 9.

The sample holds many counts of this clonotype. The V gene is TRBV7-2, the J gene TRBJ2-2; D unclear. Germline-derived CDR1 and CDR2 are SGHTA and FQGNSA. This CDR3 is 13 amino acids long. Trimming stripped 3 bases from V and 5 bases from J, with 7 bases between. CDR3 nucleotide sequence: TGTGCCAGCAGCTTGCGCCCTACCGGGGAGCTGTTTTTT. This sequence encodes CASSLRPTGELFF.

This clonotype has ten or more counts. The rearrangement uses TRBV12-3 or TRBV12-4 and TRBJ2-7; tentative D call: TRBD2 (5 bases). This CDR3 region has 13 residues. Trimming shortened V by 8 bases and J by 2 bases, and 13 bases separated the two germline ends. CDR3 amino acids: CASGFGVAYEQYF. CDR3 bases: TGTGCCAGCGGATTCGGGGTGGCCTACGAGCAGTACTTC.

This clonotype was counted many times. The chain recombines TRBV30 with TRBJ2-2, with D hard to call. The V end lost 6 bases, the J end lost 1 base, and 9 bases lay between the germline ends. CDR3 size: 13 residues. In germline, CDR1 is GTSNPN, CDR2 SVGIG (reference sequence). The CDR3 sequence is CACHLKNTGELFF. The CDR3 DNA is TGTGCCTGCCACCTCAAGAACACCGGGGAGCTGTTTTTT.

This clonotype was counted at least ten times. The rearrangement links TRBV10-3 to TRBJ2-5, with 9 bases matching TRBD2. V lost 4 bases to trimming and J lost 2 bases; unmatched junction nucleotides: 5. The CDR3 loop spans 15 amino acids. The germline CDR1 and CDR2 sequences are ENHRY and SYGVKD. CDR3: CAISATSGGQETQYF. The CDR3 DNA reads as TGTGCCATCAGTGCTACCAGCGGGGGGCAAGAGACCCAGTACTTC.

In its sample, this clonotype was seen many times. Its ends do not fully match the called genes, so a read error is possible. V is TRBV28 and J is TRBJ2-7, with D hard to call. Germline-derived CDR1 and CDR2 are MDHEN and SYDVKM. CDR3 size: 16 residues. CDR3 region: CASSLFYSEPSYEQCF. CDR3 nucleotides: TGTGCCAGCAGTTTATTTTACTCCGAACCGTCCTACGAGCAGTGCTTC.

A few counts support this clonotype. The chain couples TRBV20-1 to TRBJ1-3; a possible D gene is TRBD1 (5 bases). The CDR3 sequence is 16 residues long. V was pared by 3 bases and J by 0 bases, with 15 bases between. Per the germline V gene, CDR1 is DFQATT and CDR2 is SNEGSKA (reference sequence). CDR3 residues: CSAREVGPNSGNTIYF. For the CDR3, the DNA is TGCAGTGCTAGGGAAGTGGGGCCCAACTCTGGAAACACCATATATTTT.

V and J are TRBV4-2 and TRBJ2-1, with 11 bases aligning to TRBD2. Germline V gives CDR1 LGHNA, CDR2 YNFKEQ. There are 16 residues in the CDR3. V shed 1 base, J shed 2 bases, and the junction held 1 base outside the gene matches. CDR3 in amino acids: CASSQGSGGAYNEQFF. The CDR3 nucleotides are TGTGCCAGCAGCCAAGGTAGCGGGGGGGCCTACAATGAGCAGTTCTTC.

This clonotype was counted at least ten times. The V gene is TRBV6-1, the J gene TRBJ2-4; tentatively, D is TRBD1 or TRBD2 (6 bases each). Germline V lookup: CDR1 MNHNS, CDR2 SASEGT. CDR3 size: 16 residues. V was shortened by 0 bases and J by 7 bases, with 16 bases between the two germline ends. As DNA, the CDR3 is TGTGCCAGCAGTGAAGCGAGGGGGGTCAAAACGAACATTCAGTACTTC. It specifies CASSEARGVKTNIQYF.

A few counts support this clonotype. The chain combines TRBV5-4 with TRBJ1-2; 7 bases agree with TRBD1. The germline V gene encodes CDR1 SGHNT and CDR2 YYREEE (reference sequence). Germline trimming cut 2 bases from V and 8 bases from J; bases unmatched to any gene: 6. The CDR3 spans 13 residues. CDR3 nucleotides: TGTGCCAGCAGCTTACAGGGGACTTGGGGCTACACCTTC. Encoded protein: CASSLQGTWGYTF.

Comment on this clonotype: This may stem from a read error, because a much larger clone lies one nucleotide away. The chain has TRBV5-6 and TRBJ1-5, with D maybe TRBD1 (6 bases). Germline V gene lookup returns CDR1 SGHDT and CDR2 YYEEEE. The CDR3 loop spans 14 amino acids. The ends were cut back, 2 bases at V and 6 bases at J, with 12 bases in the middle. CDR3 sequence: CASSFSRGGQPQHF. As DNA, the CDR3 is TGTGCCAGCAGCTTTAGTAGGGGGGGTCAGCCCCAGCATTTT.

The table lists this clonotype with many counts. The chain has TRBV5-1 and TRBJ2-2; D is unresolved. Germline V CDR1 and CDR2: SGHRS, YFSETQ. The CDR3 runs 14 residues. Trimming left V 6 bases short and J 4 bases short, with 13 bases between. The CDR3 loop is CASTSGPPTGELFF. The CDR3 DNA sequence: TGCGCCAGCACCTCAGGACCGCCCACCGGGGAGCTGTTTTTT.

This clonotype was detected ten times or more. The rearrangement links TRBV19 to TRBJ1-5, with TRBD1 identical over 7 bases. The germline V gene encodes CDR1 LNHDA and CDR2 SQIVND (reference sequence). The CDR3 covers 13 residues. V shed 7 bases and J 6 bases; nucleotides not matched to a gene: 6. The CDR3: CASIDRDGQPQHF. The DNA for the CDR3 is TGTGCCAGTATCGACAGGGACGGTCAGCCCCAGCATTTT.